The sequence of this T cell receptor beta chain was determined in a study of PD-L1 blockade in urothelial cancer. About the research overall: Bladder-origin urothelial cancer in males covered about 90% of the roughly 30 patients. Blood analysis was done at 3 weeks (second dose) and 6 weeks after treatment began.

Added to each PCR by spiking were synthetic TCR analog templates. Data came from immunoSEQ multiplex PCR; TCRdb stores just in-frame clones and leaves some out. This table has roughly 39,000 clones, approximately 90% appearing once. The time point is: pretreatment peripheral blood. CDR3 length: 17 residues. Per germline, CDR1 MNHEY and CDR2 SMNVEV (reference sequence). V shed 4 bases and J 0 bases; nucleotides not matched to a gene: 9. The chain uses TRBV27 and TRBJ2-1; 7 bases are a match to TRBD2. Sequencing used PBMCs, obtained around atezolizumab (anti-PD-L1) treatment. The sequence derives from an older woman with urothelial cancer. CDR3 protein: CASSSRGGSHSYNEQFF. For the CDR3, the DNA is TGTGCCAGCAGTTCTCGGGGAGGGAGTCACTCCTACAATGAGCAGTTCTTC.